This T cell receptor (beta chain) appears in the sequencing data of a study of cytotoxic CD8 clonotypes in ibrutinib-treated CLL (dated by TCRdb to the early 2020s). About the full investigation: The cohort included roughly 15 treatment-naive and some 10 relapsed/refractory patients; about 18 were IGHV unmutated. Response samples were obtained after a median of roughly 13 months of treatment, with a range of about 6 to 36 months. On average, each sample yielded 250,000 to 300,000 productive templates and tens of thousands of productive rearrangements. Of the approximately 90 people in the trial, 26 had longitudinal samples available. Cryopreserved peripheral blood mononuclear cells were obtained before treatment, at response, and at either sustained remission or disease progression. Responses were partial in roughly 25 patients and complete in 2; after median roughly 69 months follow-up, about 15 stayed in remission and 12 progressed. Study-wide findings and limitations: At ibrutinib response clonality went up, during sustained remission it held steady, and at progression it dropped back toward baseline. At baseline, clonality was higher than in age-matched healthy donors and showed a strong correlation with circulating CD8+ T-cell counts. Lymph node repertoires were not examined, and the timing of sampling was not matched between patients in sustained remission and those whose disease progressed. Public clonotypes were found to be uncommon and were observed to contract or remain stable during treatment; the increase in clonality was shown to reflect expansion of private clonotypes at ibrutinib response.

The CDR3 measures 15 amino acids from cysteine to phenylalanine. The entry retains the CDR3 DNA only, 45 bases that are in frame from base 1. The germline V gene (reference sequence) yields LNHDA for CDR1 and SQIVND for CDR2. V was cut back by 1 base and J by 4 bases, leaving a gap of 13 bases between them. Details on this clone: What antigen it recognizes has not been identified. Per-nucleotide qualities are absent, and no much larger clonotype sits a single base away.

For TCR beta library preparation, roughly 2.2 micrograms of genomic DNA were isolated from cryopreserved PBMCs. Longitudinal blood samples from CLL patients receiving ibrutinib monotherapy were subjected to high-throughput TCR beta sequencing. The patients took part in an open-label, single-center phase 2 trial of ibrutinib monotherapy. The goal of deep resolution MiSeq sequencing was a depth between 1 in 1 million and 1 in 200,000 T cells, and coverage averaged 10x per clonotype. TCR beta libraries were generated with the immunoSEQ hsTCRB Kit. The authors processed their data as follows. The data were analyzed with ImmunoSEQ Analyzer and ImmunoSEQ Data Assistant, and V, D and J gene assignments followed IMGT definitions. Clonality, with values ranging from 0 to 1, was calculated as one minus the normalized Shannon entropy of productive rearrangement frequencies. Only overrepresented clonotypes making up at least 0.05% of each patient's repertoire were included in the public clonotype analysis. Some 12 age-matched healthy donor repertoires from immuneACCESS served as clonality controls. Drawn from immuneACCESS, this table holds only the in-frame rearrangements with V and J called that TCRdb kept. Clones are partly lost; checked studies trace under half to an unresolved V gene and leave the rest unexplained. That table gives V, J and clone size, and the DNA gave D and trimming. This sample lists 13,000 to 15,000 clones; roughly 64% were detected once. The ten biggest clones cover 40% of the sample.

The chain is encoded by TRBV19 joined to TRBJ1-2; tentative D gene TRBD1, with 6 bases matching. This receptor was identified in a human donor with chronic lymphocytic leukemia. The sample in question was PBMCs, obtained before ibrutinib treatment. The nucleotide sequence is TGTGCCAGTAGTATAGGTACAGGGTGGGGCTATGGCTACACCTTC. Translation gives CASSIGTGWGYGYTF.